A single sample is the source of the 15 T cell receptor beta chains below, sequenced in a study of identifying expanded T cells in peripheral blood. Sequencing used immunoSEQ multiplex PCR; TCRdb keeps in-frame clones, though not all of them. The sample consists of about 80,000 clones, 70% to 90% of them appearing once. Input material: blood. The receptors originated from a person between 18 and 75 years old in good health.

This clone has a single count. The genes are TRBV5-6 and TRBJ2-2, with 8 positions matching TRBD2. The CDR3 extends over 16 amino acids. After removal of 4 bases from V and 7 bases from J, the junction contained 12 bases not matched to a gene. Germline CDR1 and CDR2: SGHDT and YYEEEE. The CDR3 sequence: CASSAGLAAQVGELFF. As DNA, the CDR3 is TGTGCCAGCAGCGCCGGACTAGCCGCTCAAGTCGGGGAGCTGTTTTTT.

The chain joins TRBV19 to TRBJ1-2; 7 positions agree with TRBD1. Germline V lookup: CDR1 LNHDA, CDR2 SQIVND (reference sequence). The CDR3 runs to 16 residues. With V trimmed by 7 bases and J by 7 bases, 18 bases remained unmatched. CDR3 DNA sequence: TGTGCCAGTACCCTCCCTTTTGGGCAGGGGGTAGGTGGCTACACCTTC. Translating gives CASTLPFGQGVGGYTF.

V and J are TRBV19 and TRBJ2-2; D is unresolved. Germline CDR1 reads LNHDA; CDR2 reads SQIVND (reference sequence). The CDR3 is 14 residues long. The ends were cut back, 3 bases at V and 6 bases at J, with 11 bases in the middle. The CDR3 DNA follows: TGTGCCAGTAGTATCGCTGGGGTGGCCGGGGAGCTGTTTTTT. Translation gives CASSIAGVAGELFF. The complete variable domain, with remaining parts taken from reference TRBV19 and TRBJ2-2, reads DGGITQSPKYLFRKEGQNVTLSCEQNLNHDAMYWYRQDPGQGLRLIYYSQIVNDFQKGDIAEGYSVSREKKESFPLTVTSAQKNPTAFYLCASSIAGVAGELFFGEGSRLTVL.

This chain uses TRBV4-1 with TRBJ2-1, with D unclear. Germline lookup yields CDR1 MGHRA and CDR2 YSYEKL. Trimming cost V 6 bases and J 8 bases, with 8 bases left between them. The CDR3 is 11 residues long. The CDR3 loop reads CASRGLYEQFF. The CDR3, as DNA: TGCGCCAGCAGGGGTCTCTATGAGCAGTTCTTC.

The V call is TRBV28, the J call TRBJ1-4; D call uncertain. CDR1 and CDR2 (germline): MDHEN, SYDVKM. The CDR3 spans 15 residues. V lost 7 bases to trimming and J lost 0 bases, with 12 bases between them. The chain's CDR3 is CASTSGGTTNEKLFF. CDR3 sequence (DNA): TGTGCCAGCACCTCGGGCGGAACAACTAATGAAAAACTGTTTTTT.

The gene calls are TRBV5-4 and TRBJ1-1, with D possibly TRBD1 on 5 matching bases. Germline values: CDR1 SGHNT, CDR2 YYREEE (reference sequence). This CDR3 is built from 14 residues. Trimming shortened V by 1 base and J by 1 base, and 8 bases separated the two germline ends. The CDR3 DNA follows: TGTGCCAGCAGCTTGTTTGGGGGGAACACTGAAGCTTTCTTT. This translates into CASSLFGGNTEAFF.

Here the CDR3 reads CASSLSGRAHEQYF. The CDR3, as DNA: TGTGCCAGCAGTTTAAGCGGGAGGGCCCACGAGCAGTACTTC. V is TRBV27 and J is TRBJ2-7, with 10 bases aligning to TRBD2. Losses at the gene ends were 2 bases for V and 5 bases for J; bases not matched to a gene: 3. This CDR3 has 14 residues. Germline lookup yields CDR1 MNHEY and CDR2 SMNVEV (reference sequence).

The chain carries TRBV27 and TRBJ2-1; no firm D call. CDR1 and CDR2 (germline): MNHEY, SMNVEV (reference sequence). This CDR3 has 16 amino acids. The germline V and J ends were trimmed by 5 bases and 0 bases, with 14 bases remaining between them. In DNA, the CDR3 is TGTGCCAGCAGTCAGCAGCCGTCGAGCTCCTACAATGAGCAGTTCTTC. Its translation: CASSQQPSSSYNEQFF.

The chain combines TRBV9 with TRBJ2-1; 10 bases fit TRBD2. V dropped 2 bases and J dropped 4; count of bases not matched to a gene: 6. This CDR3 contains 16 residues. Germline values: CDR1 SGDLS, CDR2 YYNGEE. The DNA for the CDR3 is TGTGCCAGCAGCGTTGGGGTAGCGGGAGGTTACAATGAGCAGTTCTTC. Protein sequence: CASSVGVAGGYNEQFF.

This chain connects TRBV18 to TRBJ2-3, with TRBD2 matching 9 bases. CDR3 size: 15 residues. Germline loops: CDR1 KGHSH, CDR2 LQKENI. Trimming took 4 bases from V and 4 from J; bases not matched to a gene: 6. Here the CDR3 reads CASSRAVAGADTQYF. In DNA form, the CDR3 reads TGTGCCAGCTCACGGGCTGTAGCGGGGGCAGATACGCAGTATTTT. The complete variable domain, with remaining parts taken from reference TRBV18 and TRBJ2-3, reads NAGVMQNPRHLVRRRGQEARLRCSPMKGHSHVYWYRQLPEEGLKFMVYLQKENIIDESGMPKERFSAEFPKEGPSILRIQQVVRGDSAAYFCASSRAVAGADTQYFGPGTRLTVL.

V gene TRBV5-4 combines with J gene TRBJ1-1; 9 bases align to TRBD1. This CDR3 spans 14 amino acids. CDR1 and CDR2 (germline): SGHNT, YYREEE (reference sequence). The J segment lost 5 bases and the V segment lost 5 bases, leaving 7 bases of the junction unmatched. For the CDR3, the DNA is TGTGCCAGCAGACCGACAGGGGGAGGAACTGAAGCTTTCTTT. Translation: CASRPTGGGTEAFF.

This chain uses TRBV6-1 with TRBJ1-1; 11 bases line up with TRBD1. V was clipped by 4 bases and J by 4 bases; unmatched bases: 5. The germline V gene has CDR1 MNHNS and CDR2 SASEGT. The CDR3 runs to 15 residues. The CDR3 nucleotides read TGTGCCAGCAGTGCTCCGGACAGGGGGCGCACTGAAGCTTTCTTT. This translates into CASSAPDRGRTEAFF.

This clone was recorded once. The V call is TRBV5-1, the J call TRBJ2-3, with a possible D match to TRBD2 (6 bases). The CDR3 is 15 residues long. The germline V gene has CDR1 SGHRS and CDR2 YFSETQ. V was pared by 5 bases and J by 2 bases, with 15 bases between. Here the CDR3 DNA reads TGCGCCAGCAGTTTGCGGGGTGGTTACACAGATACGCAGTATTTT. Translation: CASSLRGGYTDTQYF.

The V call is TRBV20-1, the J call TRBJ2-1; D gene ambiguous. CDR3 size: 11 residues. Deletions cut 7 bases from V and 10 bases from J, with 14 bases between. In germline, CDR1 is DFQATT, CDR2 SNEGSKA (reference sequence). The chain's CDR3 is CSVNFWGEQFF. The CDR3 DNA follows: TGCAGTGTGAACTTCTGGGGAGAGCAGTTCTTC.

The chain recombines TRBV11-3 with TRBJ2-7; D perhaps matches TRBD2 (6 bases). The CDR3 extends over 17 amino acids. V gave up 0 bases and J gave up 3 bases, with 18 bases separating them. Germline-derived CDR1 and CDR2 are SGHNT and YENEEA. CDR3 in amino acids: CASSLEVFWSSGYEQYF. The DNA of the CDR3 is TGTGCCAGCAGCTTAGAAGTTTTTTGGAGTAGCGGCTACGAGCAGTACTTC.